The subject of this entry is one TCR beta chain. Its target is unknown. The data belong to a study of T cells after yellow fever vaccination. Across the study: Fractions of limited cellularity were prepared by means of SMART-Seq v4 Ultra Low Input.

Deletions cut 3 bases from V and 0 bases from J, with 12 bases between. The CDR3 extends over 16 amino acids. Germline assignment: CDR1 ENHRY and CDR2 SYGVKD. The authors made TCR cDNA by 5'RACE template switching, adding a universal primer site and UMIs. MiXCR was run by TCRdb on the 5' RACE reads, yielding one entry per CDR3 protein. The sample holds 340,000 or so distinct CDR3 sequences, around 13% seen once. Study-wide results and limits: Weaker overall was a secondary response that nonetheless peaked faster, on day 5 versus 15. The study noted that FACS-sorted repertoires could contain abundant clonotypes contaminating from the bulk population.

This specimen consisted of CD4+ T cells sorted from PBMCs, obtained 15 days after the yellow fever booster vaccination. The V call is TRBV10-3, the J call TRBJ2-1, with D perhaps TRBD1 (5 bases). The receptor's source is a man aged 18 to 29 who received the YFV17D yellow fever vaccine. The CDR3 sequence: CAISDFGQGSYNEQFF. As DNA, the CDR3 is TGTGCCATCAGTGACTTCGGGCAGGGCTCCTACAATGAGCAGTTCTTC.